These 19 T cell receptor beta chains came from one sample sequenced in a study of identical twins. A single record per CDR3 protein comes from TCRdb applying MiXCR to the 5' RACE reads. The repertoire holds some 190,000 distinct CDR3 sequences, with approximately 15% as singletons. Separately, the same data were catalogued under a study of T cells expressing NK-cell markers.

The material sequenced was CD8+ T cells sorted from blood. These receptors came from a woman under 30 in good health.

This clonotype was recorded many times. The chain uses TRBV4-3 and TRBJ2-7; possible D gene TRBD2, 5 bases. The CDR3 is made up of 16 amino acids. In germline, CDR1 is LGHNA, CDR2 YSLEER. Trimming took off 0 bases at V and 0 bases at J, with 12 bases between the two ends. The CDR3: CASSQDLPGSSYEQYF. Here the CDR3 DNA reads TGCGCCAGCAGCCAAGATCTTCCGGGGAGCTCCTACGAGCAGTACTTC.

The J gene is TRBJ2-7, the V gene TRBV30; unclear D gene. Germline CDR1 reads GTSNPN; CDR2 reads SVGIG (reference sequence). The CDR3 sequence is 11 residues long. V dropped 4 bases and J dropped 2 bases, with 6 bases sitting between them. The CDR3 region is CAWTEAYEQYF. CDR3 DNA sequence: TGTGCCTGGACAGAGGCCTACGAGCAGTACTTC.

V and J are TRBV11-1 and TRBJ2-1; D may match TRBD1 or TRBD2 (6 bases each). The CDR3 is made up of 18 amino acids. V was trimmed by 2 bases and J by 1 base, leaving 18 bases between them. The V gene's germline CDR1 is SGHAT and CDR2 FQDESV (reference sequence). The CDR3 DNA sequence: TGTGCCAGCAGCTTACTACTAGAGGGGGGCCGGTCCTACAATGAGCAGTTCTTC. Encoded protein: CASSLLLEGGRSYNEQFF.

This clonotype was observed a handful of times. V usage is TRBV10-2 and J usage is TRBJ2-1, with D maybe TRBD1 (5 bases). CDR3 length: 13 amino acids. V lost 7 bases to trimming and J lost 6 bases, with 13 bases between them. The germline V gene encodes CDR1 WSHSY and CDR2 SAAADI. The CDR3 spells CASTMTDPNEQFF. The CDR3 coding sequence is TGCGCCAGCACCATGACAGACCCCAATGAGCAGTTCTTC.

The rearrangement joins TRBV12-3 or TRBV12-4 to TRBJ2-7; D could derive from TRBD1 or TRBD2 (5 bases each). The germline V and J ends were trimmed by 1 base and 6 bases, with 13 bases remaining between them. This CDR3 comprises 14 residues. This CDR3 reads CASSLGGNKREQYF. The DNA of the CDR3 is TGTGCCAGCAGTTTAGGGGGGAATAAGCGCGAGCAGTACTTC.

This clonotype was found a few times. The chain couples TRBV3-1 to TRBJ2-7, with a tentative D call TRBD2 (6 bases). Trimming took off 8 bases at V and 2 bases at J, with 13 bases between the two ends. The CDR3 runs 13 residues. Germline CDR1 LGHDT, CDR2 YNNKEL (reference sequence). Written as DNA, the CDR3 is TGTGCCAGCGGCGGGGCAACCACCTACGAGCAGTACTTC. This translates into CASGGATTYEQYF.

The chain carries TRBV15 and TRBJ2-7; TRBD2 aligns across 9 bases. CDR3 length: 14 amino acids. V lost 9 bases to trimming and J lost 5 bases; unmatched junction nucleotides: 11. Germline CDR1 and CDR2: LNHNV and YYDKDF (reference sequence). CDR3 nucleotide sequence: TGTGCCACTGGTAAACAAGCGGGAGGAGACGAGCAGTACTTC. It yields the protein CATGKQAGGDEQYF.

This clonotype appeared a few times. The chain recombines TRBV6-2 or TRBV6-3 with TRBJ2-5; a possible D gene is TRBD1 (5 bases). This CDR3 contains 14 residues. V lost 4 bases to trimming and J lost 0 bases, with 9 bases between them. In germline, CDR1 is MNHEY, CDR2 SVGEGT. CDR3 in amino acids: CASSSDSNQETQYF. The CDR3 bases are TGTGCCAGCAGTTCCGACAGCAACCAAGAGACCCAGTACTTC.

J is TRBJ2-5 and V is TRBV21-1; TRBD2, the table's D call, lacks a check against the DNA. TRBV21-1 corresponds to a pseudogene. The CDR3 consists of 16 residues. The CDR3 region is CASSTARTTSEETQYF. In DNA, the CDR3 is TGTGCCAGCAGCACCGCAAGAACGACTAGCGAAGAGACCCAGTACTTC.

The chain links TRBV12-3 or TRBV12-4 to TRBJ2-1; TRBD2 aligns across 7 bases. The CDR3 consists of 14 residues. The J segment lost 3 bases and the V segment lost 3 bases, leaving 2 bases of the junction unmatched. The CDR3 region is CASSFRGSYNEQFF. CDR3 nucleotides: TGTGCCAGCAGTTTCCGCGGGAGCTACAATGAGCAGTTCTTC.

The rearrangement joins TRBV9 to TRBJ2-3; TRBD2 agrees at 9 bases. In germline, CDR1 is SGDLS, CDR2 YYNGEE. J gave up 2 bases and V 1 base, and 5 bases lay outside the gene matches. The length of the CDR3 is 16 residues. CDR3 bases: TGTGCCAGCAGCGTACGTGGACTAGCGACCACAGATACGCAGTATTTT. Its translation is CASSVRGLATTDTQYF.

This clonotype was seen a few times. The chain joins TRBV20-1 to TRBJ2-7; D uncertain. Deletions cut 0 bases from V and 1 base from J, with 16 bases between. Germline loops: CDR1 DFQATT, CDR2 SNEGSKA (reference sequence). The CDR3 is 16 residues long. The CDR3 DNA reads as TGCAGTGCTAGAGATGTCACGAGAATGGAGTCCTACGAGCAGTACTTC. Translating it yields CSARDVTRMESYEQYF.

The genes are TRBV2 and TRBJ1-4; the match to TRBD1 covers 11 bases. Losses at the gene ends were 6 bases for V and 0 bases for J; bases not matched to a gene: 6. The CDR3 is 17 residues long. Germline-derived CDR1 and CDR2 are SNHLY and FYNNEI. CDR3 DNA sequence: TGTGCCAGCAGCCCCGGGACAGGGGGGTCAACTAATGAAAAACTGTTTTTT. Translation gives CASSPGTGGSTNEKLFF.

The V call is TRBV27, the J call TRBJ2-7; D uncertain. V was clipped by 5 bases and J by 5 bases, with 13 bases between them. CDR1 and CDR2 from the germline V gene are MNHEY and SMNVEV (reference sequence). CDR3 length: 13 amino acids. The CDR3 loop is CASSPGTVHEQYF. CDR3 sequence (DNA): TGTGCCAGCAGTCCCGGTACTGTCCACGAGCAGTACTTC.

The chain combines TRBV9 with TRBJ2-2, with D possibly matching TRBD2 (6 bases). Trimming removed 5 bases from V and 7 bases from J, with 15 bases in between. The CDR3 spans 14 residues. Germline assignment: CDR1 SGDLS and CDR2 YYNGEE. The DNA of the CDR3 is TGTGCCAGCAGAGAGCAAGGGGAGGTCGGGGAGCTGTTTTTT. Amino acids: CASREQGEVGELFF.

This clonotype was counted only a few times. The J gene is TRBJ2-1, the V gene TRBV27, with 11 bases aligning to TRBD2. This CDR3 is 17 amino acids long. The V gene's germline CDR1 is MNHEY and CDR2 SMNVEV (reference sequence). Trimming took 6 bases from V and 0 from J; bases not matched to a gene: 7. The CDR3 bases are TGTGCCAGCAGCTGGACTAGCGGGTGGAGCTCCTACAATGAGCAGTTCTTC. Its translation is CASSWTSGWSSYNEQFF.

V gene TRBV15 combines with J gene TRBJ2-1, with TRBD2 as a possible D gene (6 bases). CDR1 is LNHNV and CDR2 is YYDKDF in the germline V gene (reference sequence). V was pared by 0 bases and J by 9 bases, with 12 bases between. The CDR3 length is 14 residues. CDR3 nucleotide sequence: TGTGCCACCAGCAGAGATTTGACGGGAGTTGAGCAGTTCTTC. Encoded protein: CATSRDLTGVEQFF.

This clonotype occurred a few times. V usage is TRBV6-6 and J usage is TRBJ1-2; TRBD1 is a possible D gene (5 bases). V was shortened by 6 bases and J by 9 bases, with 11 bases between the two germline ends. This CDR3 has 11 amino acids. Germline V gives CDR1 MNHNY, CDR2 SVGAGI (reference sequence). CDR3 amino acids: CASRSTDRYTF. CDR3 DNA sequence: TGTGCCAGCAGATCGACAGACCGCTACACCTTC.

Written as DNA, the CDR3 is TGTGCCAGCAGCCCCCTGACCGGGGCAAATGAGCAGTTCTTC. It encodes CASSPLTGANEQFF. The chain links TRBV11-2 to TRBJ2-1; the D gene could be TRBD1 or TRBD2 (5 bases each). The germline V gene has CDR1 SGHAT and CDR2 FQNNGV. The CDR3 has 14 residues. V lost 5 bases and J 7 bases, leaving 15 bases between the germline ends.